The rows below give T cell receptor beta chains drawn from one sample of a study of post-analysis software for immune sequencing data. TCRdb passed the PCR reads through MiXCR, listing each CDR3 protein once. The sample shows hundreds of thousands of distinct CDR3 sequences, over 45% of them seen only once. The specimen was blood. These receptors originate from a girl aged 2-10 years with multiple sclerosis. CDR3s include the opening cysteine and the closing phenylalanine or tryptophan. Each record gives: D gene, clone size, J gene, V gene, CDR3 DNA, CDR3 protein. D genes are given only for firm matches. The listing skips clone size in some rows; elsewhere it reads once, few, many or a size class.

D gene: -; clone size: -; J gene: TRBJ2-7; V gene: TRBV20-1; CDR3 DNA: TGCAGTGCTAGGGGCAGGGACTCCTACGAGCAGTACTTC; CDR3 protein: CSARGRDSYEQYF
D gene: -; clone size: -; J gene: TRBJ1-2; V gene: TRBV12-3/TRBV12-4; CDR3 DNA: TGTGCCAGCAGTTCGGCGCCTAACTATGGCTACACCTTC; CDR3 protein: CASSSAPNYGYTF
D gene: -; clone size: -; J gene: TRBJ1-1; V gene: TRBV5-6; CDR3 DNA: TGTGCCAGCAGCTTGGAACTTCGGGGGAACACTGAAGCTTTCTTT; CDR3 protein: CASSLELRGNTEAFF
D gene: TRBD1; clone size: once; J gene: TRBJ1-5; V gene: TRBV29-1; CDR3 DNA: TGCAGCGTTGAGACAGGGTTTGATCAGCCCCAGCATTTT; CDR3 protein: CSVETGFDQPQHF
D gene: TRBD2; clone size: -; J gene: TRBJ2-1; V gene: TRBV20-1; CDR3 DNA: TGCAGTGCTAATAGACTAGCGGGTTTGGTTGAGCAGTTCTTC; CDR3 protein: CSANRLAGLVEQFF
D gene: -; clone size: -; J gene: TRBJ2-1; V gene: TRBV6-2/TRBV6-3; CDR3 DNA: TGTGCCAGCACCCGGGACTGGAACAATGAGCAGTTCTTC; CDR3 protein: CASTRDWNNEQFF
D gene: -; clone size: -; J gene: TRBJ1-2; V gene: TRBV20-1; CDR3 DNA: TGCAGTGCTAGATTGACAGGAACCTCCTATGGCTACACCTTC; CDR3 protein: CSARLTGTSYGYTF
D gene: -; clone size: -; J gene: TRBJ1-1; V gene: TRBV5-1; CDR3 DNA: TGCGCCAGCAGCCCTCAGGAGAACACTGAAGCTTTCTTT; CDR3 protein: CASSPQENTEAFF
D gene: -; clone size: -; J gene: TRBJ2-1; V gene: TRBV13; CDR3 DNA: TGTGCCAGCAGCGAGGCCTCGTACCATGAGCAGTTCTTC; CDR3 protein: CASSEASYHEQFF
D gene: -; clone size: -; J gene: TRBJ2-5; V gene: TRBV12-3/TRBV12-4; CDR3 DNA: TGTGCCAGCAGCGGACTCGGGCGGGGAGAGACCCAGTACTTC; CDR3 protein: CASSGLGRGETQYF
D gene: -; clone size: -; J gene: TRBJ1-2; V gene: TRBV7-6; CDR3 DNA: TGTGCCGTCAGGGATCCTTCTATGGAGGTCACCTTC; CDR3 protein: CAVRDPSMEVTF
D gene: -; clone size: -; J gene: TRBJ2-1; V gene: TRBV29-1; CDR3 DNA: TGCAGCGTGACGGACCGTGGAAGTTACAATGAGCAGTTCTTC; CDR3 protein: CSVTDRGSYNEQFF
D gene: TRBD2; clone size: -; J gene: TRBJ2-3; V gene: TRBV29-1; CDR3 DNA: TGCAGCGCCAGGACTAGCGGGGCTAGCACAGATACGCAGTATTTT; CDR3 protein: CSARTSGASTDTQYF
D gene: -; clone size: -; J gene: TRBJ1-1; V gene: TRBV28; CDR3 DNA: TGTGCCAGCAGTTCTACGAGGAGTCGGGGGTGGGCTGAAGCTTTCTTT; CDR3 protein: CASSSTRSRGWAEAFF
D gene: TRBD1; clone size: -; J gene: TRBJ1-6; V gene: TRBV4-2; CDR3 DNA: TGTGCCAGCAGCCAAAGGGGACAGGGCGGCTCACCCCTCCACTTT; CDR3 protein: CASSQRGQGGSPLHF
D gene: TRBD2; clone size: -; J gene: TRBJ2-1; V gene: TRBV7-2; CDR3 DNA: TGTGCCAGCAGCTTACGGCCCCTCCAGCGGGAAGACAATGAGCAGTTCTTC; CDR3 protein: CASSLRPLQREDNEQFF
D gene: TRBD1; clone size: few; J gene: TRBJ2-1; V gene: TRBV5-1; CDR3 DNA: TGCGCCAGCAGCTCCTCCGGGACAGGGTCCAATGAGCAGTTCTTC; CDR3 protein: CASSSSGTGSNEQFF
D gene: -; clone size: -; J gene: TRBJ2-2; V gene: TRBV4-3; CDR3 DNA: TGCGCCAGCAAGAGGCACACGAACACCGGGGAGCTGTTTTTT; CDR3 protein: CASKRHTNTGELFF
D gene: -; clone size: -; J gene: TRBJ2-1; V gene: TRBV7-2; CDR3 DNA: TGTGCCAGCAGCTTCCCAGGGGGGGGCAGGGATAACGACAATGAGCAGTTCTTC; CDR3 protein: CASSFPGGGRDNDNEQFF
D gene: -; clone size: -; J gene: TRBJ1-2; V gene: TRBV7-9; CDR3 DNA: TGTGCCAGCTGCCGGGACACAAACTATGGCTACACCTTC; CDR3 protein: CASCRDTNYGYTF
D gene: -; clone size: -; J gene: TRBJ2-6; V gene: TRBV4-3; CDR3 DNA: TGCGCCAGCAGCCGAGAGTCCTACAGGGTGGCTGGGGCCAACGTCCTGACTTTC; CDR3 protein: CASSRESYRVAGANVLTF
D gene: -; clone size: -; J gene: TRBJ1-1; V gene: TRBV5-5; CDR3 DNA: TGTGCCAGCAGCTTTTACTTCGGGACGAGGAACACTGAAGCTTTCTTT; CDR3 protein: CASSFYFGTRNTEAFF
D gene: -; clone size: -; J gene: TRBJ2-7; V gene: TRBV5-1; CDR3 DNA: TGCGCCAGCAGCTTGGCCGAGGCGGGACGGGGGCCCTACGAGCAGTACTTC; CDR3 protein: CASSLAEAGRGPYEQYF
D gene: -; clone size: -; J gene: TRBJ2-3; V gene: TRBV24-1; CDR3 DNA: TGTGCCACCAGTGATTCTGGACCGGGACTCACAGATACGCAGTATTTT; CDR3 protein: CATSDSGPGLTDTQYF
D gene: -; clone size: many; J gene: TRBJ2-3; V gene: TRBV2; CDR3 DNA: TGTGCCAGCAGTAGTGCGACAGATACGCAGTATTTT; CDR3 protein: CASSSATDTQYF
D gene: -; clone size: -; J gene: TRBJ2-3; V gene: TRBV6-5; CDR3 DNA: TGTGCCAGCAGTTACTCCCCCCCCGCAGCAGATACGCAGTATTTT; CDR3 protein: CASSYSPPAADTQYF
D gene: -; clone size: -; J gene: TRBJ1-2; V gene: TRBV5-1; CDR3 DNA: TGCGCCAGCAGCTTGTTAGTTCGGGATGGCTACACCTTC; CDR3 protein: CASSLLVRDGYTF
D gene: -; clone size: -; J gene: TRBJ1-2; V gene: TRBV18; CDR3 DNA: TGTGCCAGCTCACCAGAGACAGAAATCGGCGGCTACACCTTC; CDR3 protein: CASSPETEIGGYTF
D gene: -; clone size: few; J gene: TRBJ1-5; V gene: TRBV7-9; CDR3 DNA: TGTGCCAGCAGCCTCGATGAGGGCTTCAATCAGCCCCAGCATTTT; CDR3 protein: CASSLDEGFNQPQHF
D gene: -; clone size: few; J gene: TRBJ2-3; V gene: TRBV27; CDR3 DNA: TGTGCCAGCAGTTTATGGGCGGGCACAGATACGCAGTATTTT; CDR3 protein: CASSLWAGTDTQYF
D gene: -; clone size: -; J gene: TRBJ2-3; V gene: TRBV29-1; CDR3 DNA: TGCAGCGTTGAAGTAAGAGTAACGGGAGATACGCAGTATTTT; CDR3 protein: CSVEVRVTGDTQYF
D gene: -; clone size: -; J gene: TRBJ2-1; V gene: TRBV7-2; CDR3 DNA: TGTGCCAGCAGGTTAAGGCCGAGTGAGCAGTTCTTC; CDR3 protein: CASRLRPSEQFF
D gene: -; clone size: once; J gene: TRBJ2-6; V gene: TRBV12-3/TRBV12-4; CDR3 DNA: TGTGCCAGCAGTTCATTCGGTGGTGGGGCCAACGTCCTGACTTTC; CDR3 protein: CASSSFGGGANVLTF
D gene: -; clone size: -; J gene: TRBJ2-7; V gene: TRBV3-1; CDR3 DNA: TGTGCCAGCAGCCAAGCTCGAGGACCGGACGAGCAGTACTTC; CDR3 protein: CASSQARGPDEQYF
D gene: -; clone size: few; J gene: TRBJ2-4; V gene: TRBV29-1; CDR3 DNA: TGCAGCGTTGACATCCAAAACATTCAGTACTTC; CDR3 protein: CSVDIQNIQYF
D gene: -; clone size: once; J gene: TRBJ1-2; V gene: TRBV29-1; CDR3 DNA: TGCAGCGTTACGGGGGGCGACGGACTCCACCCATATGGCTACACCTTC; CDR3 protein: CSVTGGDGLHPYGYTF
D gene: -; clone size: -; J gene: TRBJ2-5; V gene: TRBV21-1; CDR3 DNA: TGTGCCAGCAGCAAGACCAGATACCAAGAGACCCAGTACTTC; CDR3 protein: CASSKTRYQETQYF
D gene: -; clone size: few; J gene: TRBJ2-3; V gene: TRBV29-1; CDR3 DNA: TGCAGCGTTGAAAGGCTCCTCACAGATACGCAGTATTTT; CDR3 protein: CSVERLLTDTQYF
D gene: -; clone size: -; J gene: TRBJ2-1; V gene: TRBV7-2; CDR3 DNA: TGTGCCAGCAGCTTTGTGCCTAGCGAGGATGAGCAGTTCTTC; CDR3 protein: CASSFVPSEDEQFF
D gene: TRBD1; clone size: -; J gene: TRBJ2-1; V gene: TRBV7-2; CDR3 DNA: TGTGCCAGCAGCTCCCGACAGGGAAGAACCAATGAGCAGTTCTTC; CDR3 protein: CASSSRQGRTNEQFF
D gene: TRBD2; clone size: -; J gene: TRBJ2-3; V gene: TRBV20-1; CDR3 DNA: TGCAGTGCTATGCGGGGGGACACAGATACGCAGTATTTT; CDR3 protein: CSAMRGDTDTQYF
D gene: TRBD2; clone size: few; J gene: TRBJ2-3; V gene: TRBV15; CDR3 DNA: TGTGCCACCAGCAGCGGAGCGGGGGCACTCACAGATACGCAGTATTTT; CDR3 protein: CATSSGAGALTDTQYF
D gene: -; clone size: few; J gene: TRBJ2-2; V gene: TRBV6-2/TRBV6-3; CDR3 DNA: TGTGCCAGCAGTCCTTTGAGGCCCCGGTCCGGGGAGCTGTTTTTT; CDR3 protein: CASSPLRPRSGELFF
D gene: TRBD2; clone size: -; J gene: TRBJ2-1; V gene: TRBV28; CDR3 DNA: TGTGCCAGCAGGGCGGGAGAGGCAATCCGTGAGCAGTTCTTC; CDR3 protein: CASRAGEAIREQFF
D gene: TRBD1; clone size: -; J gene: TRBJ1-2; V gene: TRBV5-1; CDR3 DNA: TGCGCCAGCACCTACCAGCCCGGGACAGGGGACTATGGCTACACCTTC; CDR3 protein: CASTYQPGTGDYGYTF